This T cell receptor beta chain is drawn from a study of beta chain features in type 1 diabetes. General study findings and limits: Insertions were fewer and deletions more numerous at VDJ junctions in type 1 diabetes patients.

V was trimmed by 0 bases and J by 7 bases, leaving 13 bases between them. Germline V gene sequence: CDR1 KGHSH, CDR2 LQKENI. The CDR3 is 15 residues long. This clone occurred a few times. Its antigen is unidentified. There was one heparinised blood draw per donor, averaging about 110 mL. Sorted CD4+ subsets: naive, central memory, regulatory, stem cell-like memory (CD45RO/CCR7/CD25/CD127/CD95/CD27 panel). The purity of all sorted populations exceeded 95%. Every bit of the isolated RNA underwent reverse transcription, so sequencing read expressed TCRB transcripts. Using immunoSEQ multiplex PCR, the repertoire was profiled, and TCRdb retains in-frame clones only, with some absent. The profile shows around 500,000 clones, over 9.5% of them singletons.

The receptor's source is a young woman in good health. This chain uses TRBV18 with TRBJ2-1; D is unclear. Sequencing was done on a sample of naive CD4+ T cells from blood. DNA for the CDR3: TGTGCCAGCTCACCACCGTCAGCCGCGAGGAATGAGCAGTTCTTC. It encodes CASSPPSAARNEQFF. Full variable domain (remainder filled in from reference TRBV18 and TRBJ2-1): NAGVMQNPRHLVRRRGQEARLRCSPMKGHSHVYWYRQLPEEGLKFMVYLQKENIIDESGMPKERFSAEFPKEGPSILRIQQVVRGDSAAYFCASSPPSAARNEQFFGPGTRLTVL.